Below are 23 T cell receptor beta chains sequenced from a single sample in a study of OX40 agonist ivuxolimab in advanced cancers. This table comes from immunoSEQ multiplex PCR, and its TCRdb copy is limited to in-frame clones, with some not included. The profile shows under 50,000 clones, roughly 85% of them singletons. Sample: CD4+ or CD8+ T cells sorted from blood, taken in a trial of the OX40 agonist ivuxolimab. These receptors all stem from an adult with an advanced solid tumor such as melanoma, head and neck, liver or kidney cancer.

The chain links TRBV18 to TRBJ2-1; TRBD2 is a possible D gene (6 bases). The germline gives CDR1 KGHSH, CDR2 LQKENI. The CDR3 is made up of 15 amino acids. Trimming cost V 2 bases and J 4 bases, with 12 bases left between them. The CDR3 reads CASSPRTITYNEQFF. For the CDR3, the DNA is TGTGCCAGCTCACCAAGGACTATAACTTACAATGAGCAGTTCTTC.

The CDR3 sequence is CASSPRTDPSTDTQYF. The CDR3 bases are TGTGCCAGCTCACCACGGACGGACCCTAGCACAGATACGCAGTATTTT. The rearrangement uses TRBV18 and TRBJ2-3; D unresolved. This CDR3 region has 16 residues. V lost 1 base and J lost 0, with 11 bases in between. Per germline, CDR1 KGHSH and CDR2 LQKENI.

J is TRBJ2-7 and V is TRBV25-1; TRBD1 matches at 8 bases. Germline V CDR1 and CDR2: MGHDK, SYGVNS. The CDR3 is made up of 14 amino acids. The V segment lost 3 bases and the J segment 3 bases; nucleotides outside the gene matches: 4. The CDR3 here is CASSDSGQGYEQYF. CDR3 DNA sequence: TGTGCCAGCAGTGATTCCGGACAGGGCTACGAGCAGTACTTC.

The chain has TRBV10-2 and TRBJ2-1; D not resolved. V lost 6 bases to trimming and J lost 4 bases, with 10 bases between them. Per germline, CDR1 WSHSY and CDR2 SAAADI. CDR3 size: 13 residues. The CDR3 sequence is CASRNQDYNEQFF. CDR3 nucleotide sequence: TGCGCCAGCAGGAACCAGGATTACAATGAGCAGTTCTTC.

The chain is built from TRBV2 and TRBJ1-5; D not certain. The CDR3 loop spans 16 amino acids. V lost 1 base and J lost 0, with 10 bases in between. The germline gives CDR1 SNHLY, CDR2 FYNNEI. CDR3 sequence: CASSEVQGDSNQPQHF. The DNA of the CDR3 is TGTGCCAGCAGTGAAGTTCAAGGAGATAGCAATCAGCCCCAGCATTTT.

The chain is built from TRBV13 and TRBJ1-2; 7 bases are shared with TRBD1. Germline V gene sequence: CDR1 PRHDT, CDR2 FYEKMQ (reference sequence). The CDR3 loop spans 13 amino acids. V lost 5 bases, J lost 3 bases, and 3 bases stayed unmatched. CDR3 bases: TGTGCCAGCAGCCGTACAGGGGACTATGGCTACACCTTC. Its translation is CASSRTGDYGYTF.

This clone was detected only once. The chain links TRBV7-2 to TRBJ1-4, with D possibly TRBD1 on 6 matching bases. CDR1 is SGHTA and CDR2 is FQGNSA in the germline V gene. With 4 bases removed from V and 3 bases from J, the gap between germline ends came to 15 bases. This CDR3 region has 16 residues. The CDR3 nucleotides read TGTGCCAGCAGCTCACCCACAGGGTTCGCTAATGAAAAACTGTTTTTT. Amino acid sequence: CASSSPTGFANEKLFF. The full variable domain, completed using reference TRBV7-2 and TRBJ1-4, is GAGVSQSPSNKVTEKGKDVELRCDPISGHTALYWYRQSLGQGLEFLIYFQGNSAPDKSGLPSDRFSAERTGGSVSTLTIQRTQQEDSAVYLCASSSPTGFANEKLFFGSGTQLSVL.

The rearrangement uses TRBV19 and TRBJ2-2, with TRBD2 matching 9 bases. This CDR3 comprises 18 residues. J was trimmed by 2 bases and V by 3 bases; bases with no gene match: 10. Germline CDR1 LNHDA, CDR2 SQIVND (reference sequence). The CDR3 loop is CASSIWGSGRFNTGELFF. The CDR3 nucleotides are TGTGCCAGTAGTATTTGGGGTAGCGGGAGATTTAACACCGGGGAGCTGTTTTTT.

This chain joins TRBV6-5 and TRBJ1-1; maybe TRBD1 (5 bases). There are 16 residues in the CDR3. Germline V gene lookup returns CDR1 MNHEY and CDR2 SVGAGI. With 4 bases removed from V and 1 base from J, the gap between germline ends came to 16 bases. The CDR3: CASSSDPGPANTEAFF. The CDR3 bases are TGTGCCAGCAGTTCCGATCCGGGACCAGCGAACACTGAAGCTTTCTTT.

This clone was seen once. J is TRBJ2-3 and V is TRBV28; D is possibly TRBD2 (5 bases). This CDR3 region has 14 residues. Trimming pared 6 bases from V and 6 bases from J, leaving 16 bases between. CDR1 and CDR2 from the germline V gene are MDHEN and SYDVKM. CDR3 bases: TGTGCCAGCAGCCCGCGGACTTTCGCGGATACGCAGTATTTT. Protein product: CASSPRTFADTQYF.

This chain's CDR3 is CASSSLAGGPRNEQFF. CDR3 nucleotides: TGTGCCAGCAGTTCCCTAGCGGGAGGGCCTCGCAATGAGCAGTTCTTC. The V call is TRBV6-5, the J call TRBJ2-1; 12 bases agree with TRBD2. This CDR3 is 16 amino acids long. V trimming: 4 bases; J trimming: 6 bases; junction bases outside the gene matches: 7. Germline V lookup: CDR1 MNHEY, CDR2 SVGAGI.

The CDR3: CASSFQNYGYTF. CDR3 DNA sequence: TGTGCCAGCAGTTTTCAGAACTATGGCTACACCTTC. This chain connects TRBV28 to TRBJ1-2; D gene unclear. The CDR3 runs to 12 residues. Germline CDR1 reads MDHEN; CDR2 reads SYDVKM. Trimming removed 3 bases at V and 2 bases at J, with 4 bases between.

J is TRBJ2-7 and V is TRBV27, with D unresolved. V lost 4 bases and J lost 3, with 10 bases in between. The CDR3 totals 13 residues. Germline CDR1 is MNHEY and CDR2 is SMNVEV (reference sequence). The CDR3 DNA reads as TGTGCCAGCAGTTACCTAGACCGCTACGAGCAGTACTTC. Translating gives CASSYLDRYEQYF.

The V call is TRBV2, the J call TRBJ2-6, with 14 bases that match TRBD2. V lost 7 bases to trimming and J lost 2 bases; unmatched junction nucleotides: 4. Germline V gene lookup returns CDR1 SNHLY and CDR2 FYNNEI. The length of the CDR3 is 17 residues. As DNA, the CDR3 is TGTGCCAGCACCGAGGGACTAGCGGGAGCTGGGGCCAACGTCCTGACTTTC. Amino acid sequence: CASTEGLAGAGANVLTF.

This chain joins TRBV19 and TRBJ2-1; D possibly corresponds to TRBD1 (5 bases). V gave up 2 bases and J gave up 4 bases, with 9 bases separating them. The CDR3 runs to 14 residues. Looked up from germline, CDR1 is LNHDA and CDR2 is SQIVND (reference sequence). CDR3 amino acids: CASSIFAGYNEQFF. CDR3 in DNA: TGTGCCAGTAGTATATTCGCAGGGTACAATGAGCAGTTCTTC.

Of note for this clone: The identical CDR3 is also encoded by other nucleotide sequences in the sample. The rearrangement uses TRBV29-1 and TRBJ1-2; D is possibly TRBD1 (6 bases). V lost 4 bases, J lost 4 bases, and 13 bases lay in between. The CDR3 runs 13 residues. The germline gives CDR1 SQVTM, CDR2 ANQGSEA. The CDR3 reads CSVGGRGGYGYTF. CDR3 nucleotides: TGCAGCGTTGGGGGGAGGGGGGGCTATGGCTACACCTTC.

The chain links TRBV28 to TRBJ1-1; 7 positions match TRBD1. The CDR3 extends over 14 amino acids. Germline values: CDR1 MDHEN, CDR2 SYDVKM. The J segment lost 0 bases and the V segment lost 6 bases, leaving 4 bases of the junction unmatched. This CDR3 reads CASRSDRVNTEAFF. The CDR3 DNA reads as TGTGCCAGCAGATCAGACAGGGTGAACACTGAAGCTTTCTTT.

The genes are TRBV18 and TRBJ1-1; weak D call: TRBD1 (5 bases). The CDR3 runs to 16 residues. From germline, CDR1 is KGHSH and CDR2 LQKENI. V was clipped by 6 bases and J by 1 base, with 18 bases between them. CDR3 nucleotides: TGTGCCAGCTCGAACGGGGGACGCGGGTGGAACACTGAAGCTTTCTTT. It translates to CASSNGGRGWNTEAFF.

The chain links TRBV4-1 to TRBJ1-6, with a tentative D call TRBD1 (6 bases). Germline-derived CDR1 and CDR2 are MGHRA and YSYEKL. The CDR3 is made up of 15 amino acids. The V end was cut by 2 bases, the J end by 8 bases, with 13 bases between. The CDR3 DNA is TGCGCCAGCAGCCAAACCACAGGGTCTGATTCACCCCTCCACTTT. Residues: CASSQTTGSDSPLHF.

The chain links TRBV2 to TRBJ2-3; 11 bases match TRBD2. This CDR3 contains 15 residues. The germline gives CDR1 SNHLY, CDR2 FYNNEI. Germline trimming cut 6 bases from V and 0 bases from J; bases unmatched to any gene: 2. The chain's CDR3 is CASRGLAASTDTQYF. In DNA form, the CDR3 reads TGTGCCAGCAGGGGACTAGCGGCAAGCACAGATACGCAGTATTTT.

V usage is TRBV6-5 and J usage is TRBJ2-4; 7 bases agree with TRBD1. The ends lost 5 bases at V and 6 bases at J; junction bases unmatched: 7. Per the germline V gene, CDR1 is MNHEY and CDR2 is SVGAGI. The CDR3 is made up of 14 amino acids. The CDR3 reads CASSMDRTGNIQYF. The CDR3 nucleotides are TGTGCCAGCAGTATGGACAGGACCGGAAACATTCAGTACTTC.

The rearrangement joins TRBV2 to TRBJ2-3; the D is unclear. Germline V gene data show CDR1 as SNHLY and CDR2 as FYNNEI. With 7 bases removed from V and 1 base from J, the gap between germline ends came to 9 bases. This CDR3 is 13 amino acids long. DNA of the CDR3: TGTGCCAGCACTCGGCTGGGCACAGATACGCAGTATTTT. Encoded protein: CASTRLGTDTQYF.

DNA of the CDR3: TGTGCCAGCAGTACCCGAGGGGCTAGCCCTGAGCAGTTCTTC. Protein sequence: CASSTRGASPEQFF. The rearrangement joins TRBV6-5 to TRBJ2-1, with D perhaps given as TRBD1 or TRBD2 (5 bases each). Germline-derived CDR1 and CDR2 are MNHEY and SVGAGI. V lost 5 bases to trimming and J lost 9 bases, with 17 bases between them. The CDR3 extends over 14 amino acids.